This T cell receptor beta chain is from a study of T cells after posttransplantation cyclophosphamide. Findings and caveats of the study: Later blood repertoires were often dominated by clones from the donor CD8+ memory compartment. Skin or GI-infiltrating T cells shared few TRB sequences with blood.

Treatment was busulfan-fludarabine conditioning, a marrow graft, and cyclophosphamide on days +3 and +4. This clone was observed at least ten times. Its antigen is unidentified. The CDR3 covers 15 residues. The J segment lost 2 bases and the V segment lost 0 bases, leaving 3 bases of the junction unmatched. Per germline, CDR1 SGHDT and CDR2 YYEEEE. Sequencing used immunoSEQ multiplex PCR; TCRdb keeps in-frame clones, though not all of them. This repertoire holds roughly 6,800 clones, and none appear only once. The sequence came from a female patient in her fifties or sixties who received an allogeneic stem cell transplant from a related donor, was CMV-positive, and had no GVHD. Some T cells may be the graft donor's. V is TRBV5-6 and J is TRBJ2-5; 8 nucleotides align to TRBD1. This specimen consisted of PBMCs, obtained after allogeneic stem cell transplant with posttransplant cyclophosphamide. CDR3 nucleotide sequence: TGTGCCAGCAGCTTGGCCAGGGGGCTACAAGAGACCCAGTACTTC. Translating it yields CASSLARGLQETQYF.